This is a list of T cell receptor beta chains from one sample in a study of T-cell reconstitution after alpha-beta-depleted transplantation in children. TCRdb re-called the PCR reads through MiXCR, storing one row per CDR3 protein. This table has approximately 590,000 distinct CDR3 sequences, about 11% appearing once. Sequenced here: PBMCs from the stem cell graft donor, sampled from the stem cell graft. These receptors originate from a human donor who donated a stem cell graft to a child with acute myeloid leukemia. Both conserved end residues are part of each CDR3. A D gene is named only where the DNA matches it firmly. A row's size may be missing; if present it is once, few, many or a size class.

v_gene	abundance	d_gene	j_gene	len	CDR3aa	CDR3nt
TRBV27	few	.	TRBJ1-5	12	CAIGSGNQPQHF	TGTGCCATCGGGTCGGGAAATCAGCCCCAGCATTTT
TRBV3-1	few	TRBD1	TRBJ1-2	14	CASSKTGGHYGYTF	TGTGCCAGCAGTAAAACAGGGGGCCACTATGGCTACACCTTC
TRBV28	many	TRBD1	TRBJ2-1	15	CAARPGDRLIGEQFF	TGTGCCGCCCGGCCCGGGGACAGGCTGATCGGTGAGCAGTTCTTC
TRBV7-2	.	.	TRBJ2-5	14	CASSLARAEKTQYF	TGTGCCAGCAGCTTAGCCAGGGCGGAGAAGACCCAGTACTTC
TRBV12-3/TRBV12-4	.	.	TRBJ1-1	14	CASSPRTGRTEAFF	TGTGCCAGCAGTCCCCGAACGGGAAGGACTGAAGCTTTCTTT
TRBV20-1	few	TRBD1	TRBJ1-1	15	CSAPQGGRMNTEAFF	TGCAGTGCTCCTCAGGGGGGCCGGATGAACACTGAAGCTTTCTTT
TRBV5-1	few	TRBD1	TRBJ2-3	14	CASSSGTGRDTQYF	TGCGCCAGCAGCTCCGGGACAGGGAGGGATACGCAGTATTTT
TRBV29-1	few	TRBD2	TRBJ2-7	12	CSVSGGPYEQYF	TGCAGCGTTAGCGGGGGACCCTACGAGCAGTACTTC
TRBV6-1	few	TRBD2	TRBJ2-5	15	CASSGLAGGEETQYF	TGTGCCAGCAGTGGACTAGCGGGAGGTGAAGAGACCCAGTACTTC
TRBV12-5	few	TRBD2	TRBJ2-3	18	CASGPGLARGSPTDTQYF	TGTGCTAGTGGTCCGGGACTAGCGAGAGGCTCCCCTACAGATACGCAGTATTTT
TRBV12-3/TRBV12-4	many	TRBD2	TRBJ2-7	15	CASTTGTSRSYEQYF	TGTGCCAGCACGACCGGGACTAGCAGGTCCTACGAGCAGTACTTC
TRBV4-3	.	TRBD2	TRBJ2-1	16	CASSQERTRANNEQFF	TGCGCCAGCAGCCAAGAACGGACTAGGGCCAACAATGAGCAGTTCTTC
TRBV3-1	many	TRBD2	TRBJ2-1	14	CASSPGLAVGKQFF	TGTGCCAGCAGCCCGGGACTAGCGGTCGGTAAGCAGTTCTTC
TRBV5-4	.	TRBD1	TRBJ2-7	14	CASSLMTGAREQYF	TGTGCCAGCAGCTTGATGACAGGGGCGAGGGAGCAGTACTTC
TRBV5-1	many	TRBD2	TRBJ2-2	15	CASSPGLAFTGELFF	TGCGCCAGCAGCCCGGGACTAGCCTTCACCGGGGAGCTGTTTTTT
TRBV10-3	.	TRBD1	TRBJ1-5	14	CAIRPTGEGQPQHF	TGTGCCATCAGACCGACAGGGGAAGGTCAGCCCCAGCATTTT
TRBV29-1	many	TRBD1	TRBJ2-1	13	CSVEDRGQGRQFF	TGCAGCGTTGAAGATCGGGGACAGGGGAGGCAGTTCTTC
TRBV12-3/TRBV12-4	many	TRBD2	TRBJ2-2	16	CASSPLAGEGTGELFF	TGTGCCAGCAGTCCCCTAGCGGGAGAGGGGACCGGGGAGCTGTTTTTT
TRBV5-6	.	.	TRBJ1-2	13	CASSFWVPNGYTF	TGTGCCAGCAGCTTCTGGGTTCCGAATGGCTACACCTTC
TRBV7-9	many	.	TRBJ2-7	14	CASSFGRPIYEQYF	TGTGCCAGCAGCTTTGGGAGGCCAATCTACGAGCAGTACTTC
TRBV3-1	few	TRBD1	TRBJ2-2	15	CASSQRTGNKGELFF	TGTGCCAGCAGCCAACGGACAGGAAACAAAGGGGAGCTGTTTTTT
TRBV29-1	many	TRBD1	TRBJ2-2	14	CSVEEGQFTGELFF	TGCAGCGTTGAAGAGGGACAGTTCACCGGGGAGCTGTTTTTT
TRBV5-1	many	.	TRBJ2-7	12	CASREDAYEQYF	TGCGCCAGCAGGGAGGATGCCTACGAGCAGTACTTC
TRBV3-1	.	.	TRBJ2-1	18	CASSQVGLGKSGDNEQFF	TGTGCCAGCAGCCAAGTCGGACTGGGGAAAAGCGGTGACAATGAGCAGTTCTTC
TRBV20-1	many	TRBD1	TRBJ1-2	12	CSASDRGHGYTF	TGCAGTGCCTCTGACAGGGGTCATGGCTACACCTTC
TRBV6-1	few	.	TRBJ2-1	19	CASSPLGGGGTTSWNEQFF	TGTGCCAGCAGCCCATTGGGGGGTGGGGGCACTACTAGCTGGAATGAGCAGTTCTTC
TRBV3-1	few	.	TRBJ1-5	14	CASSLNKGNQPQHF	TGTGCCAGCAGCCTAAACAAGGGTAATCAGCCCCAGCATTTT
TRBV20-1	.	TRBD2	TRBJ2-1	15	CSVPGLGFSYNEQFF	TGCAGTGTTCCTGGACTAGGTTTCTCCTACAATGAGCAGTTCTTC
TRBV4-3	few	TRBD2	TRBJ2-3	16	CASSQETSAHTDTQYF	TGCGCCAGCAGCCAAGAAACTAGCGCGCACACAGATACGCAGTATTTT
TRBV7-6	.	.	TRBJ1-5	16	CASSLGVRQSHQPQHF	TGTGCCAGCAGCTTAGGTGTCCGACAGAGTCATCAGCCCCAGCATTTT
TRBV28	.	.	TRBJ2-7	13	CASSFFGRYEQYF	TGTGCCAGCAGTTTCTTCGGCAGATACGAGCAGTACTTC